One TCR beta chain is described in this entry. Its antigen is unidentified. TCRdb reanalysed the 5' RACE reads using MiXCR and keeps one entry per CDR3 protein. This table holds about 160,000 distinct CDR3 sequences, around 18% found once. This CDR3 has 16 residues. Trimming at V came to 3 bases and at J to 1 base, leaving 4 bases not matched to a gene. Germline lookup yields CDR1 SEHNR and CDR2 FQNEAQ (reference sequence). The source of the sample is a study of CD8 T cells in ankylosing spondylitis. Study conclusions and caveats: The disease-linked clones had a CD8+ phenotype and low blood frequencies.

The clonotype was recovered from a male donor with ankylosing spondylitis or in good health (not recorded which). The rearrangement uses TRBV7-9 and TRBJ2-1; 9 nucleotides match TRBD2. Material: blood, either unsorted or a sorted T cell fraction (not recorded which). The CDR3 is CASSFSSGRSYNEQFF. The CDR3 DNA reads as TGTGCCAGCAGCTTCAGTAGCGGGAGATCCTACAATGAGCAGTTCTTC.